The rows below give T cell receptor beta chains drawn from one sample of a study of OX40 agonist ivuxolimab in advanced cancers. Sequenced by immunoSEQ multiplex PCR; TCRdb stores in-frame clones only, minus some. Of roughly 70,000 clones in the sample, roughly four fifths were seen once. The starting material was CD4+ or CD8+ T cells sorted from blood, obtained in a trial of the OX40 agonist ivuxolimab. The receptors come from an adult with an advanced solid tumor such as melanoma, head and neck, liver or kidney cancer. Each CDR3 is given with its conserved first and last residue. The size field is filled for only some rows; it gives once, few, many or a size class.

CDR3 protein	CDR3 length	V gene	J gene	clone size
CASSYGGTGMAFF	13	TRBV6-5	TRBJ1-1	few
CASSLGRREQYF	12	TRBV7-2	TRBJ2-7	-
CASSSRGQGAIGVTQYF	17	TRBV5-6	TRBJ2-5	-
CAHGAWGTEAFF	12	TRBV30	TRBJ1-1	few
CASSDLGDTQYF	12	TRBV2	TRBJ2-3	-
CASWESTGELFF	12	TRBV19	TRBJ2-2	-
CASSPSGSNPYEQYF	15	TRBV28	TRBJ2-7	-
CASSLDRGHYEQYF	14	TRBV23-1	TRBJ2-7	-
CASSPGSNQPQHF	13	TRBV6-6	TRBJ1-5	-
CASSFGHSPLHF	12	TRBV28	TRBJ1-6	few
CASSVGLGLDGYTF	14	TRBV9	TRBJ1-2	-
CASSQDQTSGYYEQFF	16	TRBV4-3	TRBJ2-1	-
CASGRQGPAPGELFF	15	TRBV2	TRBJ2-2	-
CASSNTGTYEQYF	13	TRBV7-2	TRBJ2-7	few
CASGSAPYEQYF	12	TRBV6-6	TRBJ2-7	-
CASSIAATAYGYTF	14	TRBV19	TRBJ1-2	-
CASSGIPNTEAFF	13	TRBV18	TRBJ1-1	-
CASSPASGPAYEQYF	15	TRBV7-2	TRBJ2-7	-
CASSPQGTSGGDTQYF	16	TRBV5-1	TRBJ2-3	-
CASSLGRGVQETQYF	15	TRBV5-8	TRBJ2-5	few
CASGRANTGELFF	13	TRBV6-5	TRBJ2-2	-
CASSEVPGLTDTQYF	15	TRBV6-1	TRBJ2-3	-
CASSPERGPGQPQHF	15	TRBV18	TRBJ1-5	-
CASSLVAPGETQYF	14	TRBV5-1	TRBJ2-5	-
CASSLARAGANVLTF	15	TRBV27	TRBJ2-6	-
CASSSDRGPQHF	12	TRBV7-9	TRBJ1-5	-
CASSPPGGFRGVGTEAFF	18	TRBV18	TRBJ1-1	-
CASSLGSGGAGYEQFF	16	TRBV5-1	TRBJ2-1	-
CASSQAPAGGSTDTQYF	17	TRBV4-1	TRBJ2-3	-
CASSEDRVFAYEQYF	15	TRBV5-6	TRBJ2-7	-
CASSFLPGLAGGGYNEQFF	19	TRBV27	TRBJ2-1	-
CASSSLSGGEATQYF	15	TRBV5-6	TRBJ2-3	-
CASSFSSGGSYNEQFF	16	TRBV27	TRBJ2-1	-
CASSANGTSGRNSYEQYF	18	TRBV10-1	TRBJ2-7	-
CASSPTHQFGGYTF	14	TRBV5-5	TRBJ1-2	-
CSVGLMTGYTEAFF	14	TRBV29-1	TRBJ1-1	-
CASSNRGYTGELFF	14	TRBV27	TRBJ2-2	-
CASSIGRELQDGYTF	15	TRBV19	TRBJ1-2	-
CASSRTGYGYTF	12	TRBV28	TRBJ1-2	-
CASSEQGSGELFF	13	TRBV2	TRBJ2-2	once
CASSTVPGNEQYF	13	TRBV6-5	TRBJ2-7	-
CASSIERAPARTGASGDYGYTF	22	TRBV19	TRBJ1-2	-
CASSFQGVTEAFF	13	TRBV14	TRBJ1-1	-
CASSLAGGKGNSPLHF	16	TRBV5-1	TRBJ1-6	-
CASSLASGVTDTQYF	15	TRBV5-6	TRBJ2-3	-
CAISGRGTGANVLTF	15	TRBV10-3	TRBJ2-6	few
CASSEGLATGDTQYF	15	TRBV6-1	TRBJ2-3	once
CASSMTGGVNYGYTF	15	TRBV28	TRBJ1-2	-
CASSQSGGSNQPQHF	15	TRBV18	TRBJ1-5	-
CASRTGSHGYTF	12	TRBV6-1	TRBJ1-2	once
CASSRTGTVNYGYTF	15	TRBV27	TRBJ1-2	-
CASSVGAATGYGYTF	15	TRBV9	TRBJ1-2	-
CASSEQGAWDTEAFF	15	TRBV2	TRBJ1-1	-
CASSLGSGAGGSYEQYF	17	TRBV7-6	TRBJ2-7	-